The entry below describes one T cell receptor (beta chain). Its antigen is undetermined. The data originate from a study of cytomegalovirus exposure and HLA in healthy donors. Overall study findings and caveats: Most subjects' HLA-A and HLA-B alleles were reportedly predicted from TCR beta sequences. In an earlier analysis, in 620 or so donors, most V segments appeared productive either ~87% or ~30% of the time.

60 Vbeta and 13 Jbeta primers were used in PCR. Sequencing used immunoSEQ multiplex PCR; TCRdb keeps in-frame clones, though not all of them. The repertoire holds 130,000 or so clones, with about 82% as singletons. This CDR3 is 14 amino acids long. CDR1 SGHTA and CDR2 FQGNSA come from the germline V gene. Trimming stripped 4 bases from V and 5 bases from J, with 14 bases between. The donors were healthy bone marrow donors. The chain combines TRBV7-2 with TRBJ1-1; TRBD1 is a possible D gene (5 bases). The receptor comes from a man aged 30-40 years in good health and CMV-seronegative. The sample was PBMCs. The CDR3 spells CASSSARESTEAFF. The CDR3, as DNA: TGTGCCAGCAGCTCTGCCAGGGAATCAACTGAAGCTTTCTTT.